Listed below are T cell receptor beta chains from one sample, sequenced in a study of blood T cell repertoires in COVID-19. Only in-frame clones appear in the TCRdb table, and some are missing; sequencing was by immunoSEQ multiplex PCR. Here the sample spans approximately 250,000 clones, around 80% being singletons. The specimen sequenced was PBMCs or T cells enriched from blood (not recorded which). These receptors came from a man younger than 40 with acute COVID-19. Each CDR3 is given with its conserved first and last residue.

V gene,J gene,CDR3 protein
TRBV18,TRBJ1-4,CASSRQGMATNEKLFF
TRBV5-4,TRBJ2-3,CASSLKLAGRTTDTQYF
TRBV9,TRBJ2-2,CASSGNRGNTGELFF
TRBV12-5,TRBJ1-1,CASGLSGVMNTEAFF
TRBV11-2,TRBJ1-6,CASSLYTPNSRSPLHF
TRBV6-1,TRBJ1-2,CASSDGWGQRNYGYTF
TRBV12-3/TRBV12-4,TRBJ2-2,CASSLSPGELFF
TRBV4-1,TRBJ1-1,CASSQPGQGEAEAFF
TRBV11-3,TRBJ2-2,CASQTWGNTGELFF
TRBV9,TRBJ1-3,CASSVTGLLSGNTIYF
TRBV29-1,TRBJ2-1,CSVASGSSYNEQFF
TRBV7-8,TRBJ1-1,CASSSTRGWTEAFF
TRBV7-9,TRBJ1-1,CASSSDAGPSKTEAFF